This TCR beta chain was sequenced in a study of blood T cell repertoires in COVID-19. Followed longitudinally, the Seattle patients had been enrolled during active infection. The CDR3 runs 14 residues. With 4 bases removed from V and 4 bases from J, the gap between germline ends came to 10 bases. Germline V gene sequence: CDR1 MRHNA, CDR2 SNTAGT. Sequenced by immunoSEQ multiplex PCR; TCRdb stores in-frame clones only, minus some. The sample consists of over 150,000 clones, more than 70% of them appearing once. The clonotype was recovered from a man aged 45-65 years with COVID-19, enrolled during active disease. The rearrangement links TRBV6-4 to TRBJ2-2; the D gene is possibly TRBD2 (6 bases). Sequences were obtained from peripheral blood. CDR3 coding DNA: TGTGCCAGCAGTGTGCTTAGCGGCACCGGGGAGCTGTTTTTT. Its translation is CASSVLSGTGELFF.